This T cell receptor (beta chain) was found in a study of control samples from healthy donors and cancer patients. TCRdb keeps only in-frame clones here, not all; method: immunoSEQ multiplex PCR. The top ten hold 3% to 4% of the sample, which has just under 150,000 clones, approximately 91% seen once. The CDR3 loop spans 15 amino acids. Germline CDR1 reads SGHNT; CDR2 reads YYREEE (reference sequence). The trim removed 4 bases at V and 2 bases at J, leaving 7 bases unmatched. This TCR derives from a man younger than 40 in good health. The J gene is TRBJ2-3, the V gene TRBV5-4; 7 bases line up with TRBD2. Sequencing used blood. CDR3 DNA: TGTGCCAGCAGCCCCCAACTAGCGACCACAGATACGCAGTATTTT. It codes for CASSPQLATTDTQYF. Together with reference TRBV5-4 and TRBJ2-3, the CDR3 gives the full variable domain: ETGVTQSPTHLIKTRGQQVTLRCSSQSGHNTVSWYQQALGQGPQFIFQYYREEENGRGNFPPRFSGLQFPNYSSELNVNALELDDSALYLCASSPQLATTDTQYFGPGTRLTVL.